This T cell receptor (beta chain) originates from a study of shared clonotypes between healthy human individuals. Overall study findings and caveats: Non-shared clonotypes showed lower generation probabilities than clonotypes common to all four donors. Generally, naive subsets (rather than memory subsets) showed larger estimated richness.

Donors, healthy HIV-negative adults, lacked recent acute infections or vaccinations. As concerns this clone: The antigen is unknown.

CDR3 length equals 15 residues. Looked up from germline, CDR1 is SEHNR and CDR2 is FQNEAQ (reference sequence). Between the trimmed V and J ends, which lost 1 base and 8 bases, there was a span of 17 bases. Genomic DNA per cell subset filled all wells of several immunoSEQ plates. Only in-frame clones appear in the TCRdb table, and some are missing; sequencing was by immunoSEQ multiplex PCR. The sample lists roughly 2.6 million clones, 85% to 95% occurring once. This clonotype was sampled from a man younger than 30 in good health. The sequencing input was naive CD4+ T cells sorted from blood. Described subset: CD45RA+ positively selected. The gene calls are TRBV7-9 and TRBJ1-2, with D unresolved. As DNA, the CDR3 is TGTGCCAGCAGCTTAGGGGATCCCCGCCTCGGAGGCTACACCTTC. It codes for CASSLGDPRLGGYTF.